The 11 T cell receptor beta chains presented below share a single source sample, sequenced in a study of T cell clones after liver transplantation. Profiled with immunoSEQ multiplex PCR; TCRdb holds only in-frame clones, not every one. In the table there are thousands of clones, around 85% of which are singletons. The source material was CD8+ T cells from blood, sampled before liver transplant. The receptors stem from a human donor who received a liver transplant.

The J gene is TRBJ1-2, the V gene TRBV11-2, with 8 bases aligning to TRBD1. Trimming at V came to 5 bases and at J to 7 bases, leaving 15 bases not matched to a gene. In germline, CDR1 is SGHAT, CDR2 FQNNGV. This CDR3 is 16 amino acids long. In nucleotides, the CDR3 is TGTGCCAGCAGCGCTGCCGGGACAGGTTATTTTATTGGCTACACCTTC. This translates into CASSAAGTGYFIGYTF.

This sequence joins TRBV27 and TRBJ2-2; D call uncertain. Trimming left V 2 bases short and J 5 bases short, with 3 bases between. CDR1 and CDR2 (germline): MNHEY, SMNVEV (reference sequence). This CDR3 is built from 12 residues. The CDR3 DNA reads as TGTGCCAGCAGTTTACAAACCGGGGAGCTGTTTTTT. Protein product: CASSLQTGELFF.

The V call is TRBV7-9, the J call TRBJ1-5; 7 bases fit TRBD1. The CDR3 is made up of 14 amino acids. Trimming cost V 8 bases and J 6 bases; bases outside gene matches: 10. Looked up from germline, CDR1 is SEHNR and CDR2 is FQNEAQ (reference sequence). The CDR3 reads CASGEGGGTQPQHF. CDR3 DNA: TGTGCCAGCGGAGAAGGGGGCGGCACTCAGCCCCAGCATTTT.

Written as DNA, the CDR3 is TGTGCCAGCAGCCAAGAAACCGGGACTAGCAATGAGCAGTTCTTC. Translated, it gives CASSQETGTSNEQFF. The J gene is TRBJ2-1, the V gene TRBV14, with 8 bases lining up with TRBD2. Germline values: CDR1 SGHDN, CDR2 FVKESK. The CDR3 covers 15 residues. Trimming took 0 bases from V and 6 from J; bases not matched to a gene: 4.

CDR3 sequence: CASSFGVGANVLTF. The CDR3 DNA reads as TGTGCCAGCAGCTTTGGGGTCGGGGCCAACGTCCTGACTTTC. The rearrangement joins TRBV7-9 to TRBJ2-6; D remains ambiguous. The V end was cut by 3 bases, the J end by 4 bases, with 7 bases between. Germline loops: CDR1 SEHNR, CDR2 FQNEAQ (reference sequence). The CDR3 spans 14 residues.

This chain's CDR3 is CATSRERGKSQPQHF. The CDR3 bases are TGTGCCACCAGCAGAGAGAGGGGAAAGAGTCAGCCCCAGCATTTT. The V and J genes are TRBV15 and TRBJ1-5, with a possible D match to TRBD1 (5 bases). CDR1 is LNHNV and CDR2 is YYDKDF in the germline V gene (reference sequence). There are 15 residues in the CDR3. Trimming cost V 0 bases and J 6 bases, with 12 bases left between them.

This clone qualifies as large (0.1 to 1%). The V gene is TRBV7-9, the J gene TRBJ2-2, with D maybe TRBD2 (6 bases). V was pared by 5 bases and J by 4 bases, with 11 bases between. The CDR3 has 14 amino acids. Germline-derived CDR1 and CDR2 are SEHNR and FQNEAQ (reference sequence). As DNA, the CDR3 is TGTGCCAGCAGCGGGGACTCAATCACCGGGGAGCTGTTTTTT. This sequence encodes CASSGDSITGELFF.

The chain links TRBV6-5 to TRBJ2-7, with 8 bases lining up with TRBD2. This CDR3 is built from 16 residues. Germline loops: CDR1 MNHEY, CDR2 SVGAGI. The V segment lost 2 bases and the J segment 0 bases; nucleotides outside the gene matches: 6. CDR3 amino acids: CASSYGAGGLSYEQYF. For the CDR3, the DNA is TGTGCCAGCAGTTACGGGGCGGGGGGCCTCTCCTACGAGCAGTACTTC.

This chain connects TRBV20-1 to TRBJ2-3; D is unclear. The germline V gene encodes CDR1 DFQATT and CDR2 SNEGSKA (reference sequence). CDR3 length: 10 amino acids. Trimming shortened V by 5 bases and J by 2 bases, and 2 bases separated the two germline ends. CDR3 in amino acids: CSALTDTQYF. CDR3 nucleotides: TGCAGTGCTCTCACAGATACGCAGTATTTT.

The chain is built from TRBV11-3 and TRBJ1-1; the D gene is possibly TRBD1 (5 bases). Trimming removed 3 bases at V and 6 bases at J, with 11 bases between. The length of the CDR3 is 13 residues. Germline assignment: CDR1 SGHNT and CDR2 YENEEA. The CDR3 region has the DNA TGTGCCAGCAGCTTTCGGGGGAGCGCTGAAGCTTTCTTT. Translated, it gives CASSFRGSAEAFF.

The chain joins TRBV7-6 to TRBJ1-1; TRBD1 agrees at 8 bases. The V gene's germline CDR1 is SGHVS and CDR2 FNYEAQ. CDR3 length: 14 amino acids. The J segment lost 6 bases and the V segment lost 4 bases, leaving 7 bases of the junction unmatched. CDR3 in DNA: TGTGCCAGCAGCTCAAGCCAGGGGGCCGCTGAAGCTTTCTTT. This codes for CASSSSQGAAEAFF.